The present entry profiles one T cell receptor (beta chain) with its context. Its antigen specificity is not known. No much larger clonotype is one base removed from it; base qualities were not supplied. The data are from a study of cytomegalovirus exposure and HLA in healthy donors (dated by TCRdb to about 2017). Context from the whole study: An earlier analysis of 550 to 700 of the donors reported 250 to 350 Gb of sequence data and more than 90 million unique TCR beta sequences from some 180 million T cells. An early release covering roughly 580 HLA-typed donors comprised roughly 300 gigabases of sequencing data and tens of millions of unique TCR sequences. Among the approximately 400 genotyped donors, 81% belonged to the genetic ancestry cluster associated with self-reported Caucasian donors. The study aimed to test whether cataloging public T cell receptors could reveal signatures of past pathogen exposure. The T cell repertoires of roughly 660 subjects were profiled by immunosequencing and related to cytomegalovirus serostatus. In addition to the first cohort of several hundred subjects, a separate validation cohort of 100 to 150 different subjects was used. To predict cytomegalovirus infection status, the study brought together high-throughput TCR immunosequencing, statistical association of individual TCRs with disease status, and machine learning. A later analysis re-analyzed previously published TCR beta repertoires from several hundred donors and added high-resolution HLA genotyping to study TCR occurrence patterns. In the later analysis, no new phenotypic data were used to find candidate immune exposures; instead, reliance was placed on TCR beta sequences and their occurrence across donors. To decide whether each TCR beta V gene segment behaved as functional or pseudogenic, an earlier analysis of fewer than 750 of the donors relied on high-throughput TCR beta sequencing. Donor age, sex, ethnicity and CMV serostatus were compiled together with the repertoire data. Genome-wide SNP genotypes for about three fifths of the roughly 700 donors were used in a later genetic analysis, which treated that subset as a discovery cohort. All discovery cohort repertoires had been generated on a single sequencing platform. Class I and class II HLA loci were covered by the typing at four-digit resolution. Typing coverage differed by locus: A, B, C, DRB1 and DQB1 were typed in about 629-630 donors, DQA1 in about 500, DPA1 in 600 to 610, and DPB1 in roughly 450. Because of strong linkage in the cohort, roughly five DR-DQ haplotypes were treated as single units for association and clustering. On average, around 240,000 unique TCR beta nucleotide sequences were sequenced per donor among 350 to 400 genotyped donors of the cohort, with roughly 19% of those sequences being non-productive. The investigation overall reported the following: A cluster of highly shared sequence variants was judged likely to be a technical artifact of the sequencing pipeline. The presence/absence analyses assumed that sequencing depth was roughly uniform across donors, and that assumption may not be true. A later analysis found that TCR association rates varied across HLA loci, with DRB1 alleles showing the most associated TCRs and HLA-C alleles the fewest. Correlated functional status among segregating V segments might reflect linkage disequilibrium, but an unknown experimental factor could not be ruled out. CMV serostatus was the only immune exposure information available for the cohort. Only TCR beta chains were sequenced in this cohort, and the absence of alpha or paired-chain data limited detectable features. Strong co-occurrence of HLA alleles, especially DR and DQ, made assigning TCR associations to individual alleles difficult. At a false discovery rate of 0.05, a later analysis linked around 15,000 TCR beta sequences to specific HLA alleles. Most TCR sequences were observed very rarely across donors, whereas some public TCRs were present in many individuals. The classifier was reported to diagnose cytomegalovirus status with high specificity and sensitivity in both the original cohort and the validation cohort. Compared with the roughly 700-donor mean, donors in an Asian-associated ancestry cluster had fewer N-insertions in productive TCRs, according to a later genetic analysis. A total of roughly 160 TCR beta chains were listed by the study as associated with cytomegalovirus. According to the authors, the approach could potentially be generalized to other disease states and immunological phenotypes. In a later genetic analysis, a missense DCLRE1C variant was associated with V-gene and J-gene trimming of TCR beta chains, and the association was replicated in an independent cohort. Most CMV-associated TCR beta chains appeared to be HLA-restricted in a later analysis, and the HLA associations seemed to be driven largely by CMV exposure. A further reported finding was that TCR beta sequences accurately predicted the HLA-A and HLA-B alleles for most subjects in the first cohort. Some 15 rarely observed V segments, including chromosome 9 orphons, were excluded from the earlier analysis of almost 600 of the donors because counts were too low. In a later analysis, several top co-occurrence clusters were reported to appear linked to parvovirus B19, influenza, CMV and Epstein-Barr virus. In vitro tests confirmed that a few of the cytomegalovirus-associated TCR beta chains recognize cytomegalovirus antigens. HLA typing was unavailable for some donors at each locus, so association tests used only the typed subset. A later analysis found that HLA-associated TCR beta chains were more clonally expanded and had lower generation probabilities than equally common non-associated chains. Broadly in line with IMGT annotations, most TCR beta V segments showed up in productive rearrangements about 87% or about 30% of the time in an earlier analysis of 587 of the donors. Because the 87-base-pair reads could not distinguish some IMGT-functional V segments, including TRBV6-2 and TRBV6-3, those segments were excluded.

The protocol used for the library was the immunoSEQ multiplex PCR assay. A mixture of 60 forward primers for TCR Vbeta segments and 13 reverse primers for TCR Jbeta segments was used in the multiplex PCR. The CDR3 region of rearranged TCR beta genes was amplified from genomic DNA with a multiplex PCR assay. Amplified TCR beta libraries were sequenced as 87-base-pair reads on the Illumina HiSeq System. Per the original workflow: In a later analysis, 77 million or so unique TCR beta chains were counted across the approximately 670 repertoires, and approximately 9.9 million of these chains were shared by at least two donors. A nearest-neighbor algorithm error-corrected the raw reads and collapsed the reads into unique sequences, merging closely related sequences to remove PCR and sequencing errors. V, D and J gene segments were assigned by aligning CDR3 sequences to IMGT reference sequences. For a sequence to be retained, a match of at least six nucleotides was required to both a V gene segment and a J gene segment. A rearrangement was called productive if the CDR3 had no stop codons and remained in frame with V and J, and every other rearrangement was called non-productive. CDR3 was defined according to IMGT convention as the region running from the second conserved V-encoded cysteine to the conserved J-encoded phenylalanine. In an earlier analysis of more than 550 of the donors, sequences lacking an unambiguous match to a single V gene segment were excluded. An earlier analysis of 587 of the donors called V segments functional above 56.7% productive rearrangements and segregating when the between-donor standard deviation exceeded 5%. A statistical classification framework was built for diagnosing cytomegalovirus status from the catalog of TCR beta chain sequences. In a later analysis, TCR nucleotide sequences were compared against IMGT/GENE-DB human TR gene sequences so that V and J genes could be assigned. The TCRdist pipeline was used in a later analysis to assign CDR3 sequences and most-parsimonious VDJ recombination scenarios. In a later analysis, each TCR beta chain was defined by its CDR3 amino acid sequence together with its V-gene family, and reads lacking a unique V-gene family were excluded. In a later analysis, 500 to 650 highly shared, low-generation-probability nucleotide sequences were removed to address suspected cross-contamination and a sequencing artifact. For each public chain, a later analysis derived a clonal expansion index from normalized ranks of inferred template counts within each repertoire. Generation probabilities in a later analysis came from a VDJ recombination model fitted to out-of-frame rearrangements, and those results were checked against IGoR. In a later analysis, hypergeometric tests were used to score TCR-TCR, TCR-HLA and TCR-CMV co-occurrence, with a repertoire-size bias correction applied to TCR pairs. To estimate false discovery rates, a later analysis permuted the HLA or CMV assignments 20 times. In a later analysis, co-occurring TCRs were grouped with DBSCAN, and TCRdist sequence similarity was added when clustering was performed within HLA-allele-positive subsets. Repertoires with fewer than 30,000 or more than 120,000 public chains were left out of co-occurrence clustering, as were several repertoires with anomalous nucleotide sharing. TCRdb took this table from immuneACCESS and kept in-frame rearrangements with V and J called. Such tables lack part of the clones; where checked against another copy, unresolved V genes explain under half of the gap, and the rest is unexplained. D and trimming come from the DNA, and the V and J calls and clone size come from that table. The sample data list about 140,000 clones, and approximately 79% of these were observed just once. The top ten clones comprise over 8.5% of the sample.

Based on the germline V gene, the CDR1 and CDR2 sequences are MNHNS and SASEGT. The CDR3 runs 12 amino acids, cysteine and phenylalanine included. Of the read, only the CDR3 DNA is kept; its 36 bases are in frame from base 1. The V end loses 4 bases and the J end loses 3 bases, and a stretch of 6 bases separates them. In total, fewer than 750 healthy bone marrow donors made up the cohort. At the time of sampling, every cohort member was nominally healthy, though immune exposures that went unrecorded were likely present. The donor was CMV seropositive and belonged to the group of 250 to 300 seropositive cohort members. A peripheral blood sample was provided by each donor, and peripheral blood mononuclear cells were used for TCR beta sequencing. The Qiagen DNeasy Blood Extraction Kit was used to extract genomic DNA from the blood cell samples.

The TCR was taken from a woman aged 45-59 years in good health and CMV-seropositive. In this chain, TRBV6-1 is recombined with TRBJ2-5; the D gene remains uncertain. The source material was PBMCs. The nucleotide sequence is given as TGTGCCAGCAGTGCCCCAGAAGAGACCCAGTACTTC. Translated, this gives CASSAPEETQYF.